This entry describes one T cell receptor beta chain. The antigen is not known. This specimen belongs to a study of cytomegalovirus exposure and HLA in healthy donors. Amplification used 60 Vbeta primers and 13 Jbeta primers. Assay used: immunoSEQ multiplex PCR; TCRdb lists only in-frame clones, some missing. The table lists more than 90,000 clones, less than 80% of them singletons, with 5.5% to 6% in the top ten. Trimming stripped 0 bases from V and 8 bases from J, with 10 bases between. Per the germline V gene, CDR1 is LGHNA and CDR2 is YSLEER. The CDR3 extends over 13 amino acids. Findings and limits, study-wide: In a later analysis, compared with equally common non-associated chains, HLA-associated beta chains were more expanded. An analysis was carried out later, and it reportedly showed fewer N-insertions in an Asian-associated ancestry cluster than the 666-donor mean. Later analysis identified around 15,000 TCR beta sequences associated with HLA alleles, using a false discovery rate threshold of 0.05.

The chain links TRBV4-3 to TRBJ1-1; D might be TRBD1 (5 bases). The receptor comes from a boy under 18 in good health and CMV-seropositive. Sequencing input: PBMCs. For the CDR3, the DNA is TGCGCCAGCAGCCAAGATCGTGGGGCAGAAGCTTTCTTT. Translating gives CASSQDRGAEAFF.